The present TCR beta chain was sequenced within a study of T cells in Graves' hyperthyroidism and ophthalmopathy. General observations from the study: A model of 13 V-J pairs discriminated ophthalmopathy from stable hyperthyroidism.

Regarding this clonotype: The target antigen is unknown.

V was trimmed by 4 bases and J by 0 bases, leaving 12 bases between them. In germline, CDR1 is SEHNR, CDR2 FQNEAQ (reference sequence). CDR3 size: 15 residues. Template material for amplifying TCR beta CDR3 regions consisted of RNA transcripts. Carried out on the TCR CDR3, a first-round RT-PCR used the HTBI primer set. TCRdb reprocessed the multiplex PCR reads via MiXCR and lists one record per CDR3 protein. This sample yields some 500,000 distinct CDR3 sequences, of which approximately 14% are seen a single time; roughly 17% belongs to the top ten. The TCR was taken from a woman between 18 and 29 years old with Graves' hyperthyroidism. Material for sequencing was blood. The gene calls are TRBV7-9 and TRBJ1-2; a possible D gene is TRBD1 (5 bases). CDR3 in amino acids: CASSSGGGTNYGYTF. The CDR3 DNA reads TGTGCCAGCAGCTCCGGCGGGGGAACTAACTATGGCTACACCTTC. Combining the CDR3 with reference TRBV7-9 and TRBJ1-2 gives the whole variable domain DTGVSQNPRHKITKRGQNVTFRCDPISEHNRLYWYRQTLGQGPEFLTYFQNEAQLEKSRLLSDRFSAERPKGSFSTLEIQRTEQGDSAMYLCASSSGGGTNYGYTFGSGTRLTVV.